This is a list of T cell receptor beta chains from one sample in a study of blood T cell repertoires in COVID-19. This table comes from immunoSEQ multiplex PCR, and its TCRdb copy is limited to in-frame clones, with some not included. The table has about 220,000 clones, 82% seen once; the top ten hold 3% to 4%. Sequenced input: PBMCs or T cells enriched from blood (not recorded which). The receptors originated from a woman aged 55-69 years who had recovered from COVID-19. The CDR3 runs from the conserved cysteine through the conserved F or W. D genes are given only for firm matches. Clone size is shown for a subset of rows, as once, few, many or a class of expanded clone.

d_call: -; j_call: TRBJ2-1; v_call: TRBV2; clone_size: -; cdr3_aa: CASSRSATISYNEQFF; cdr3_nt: TGTGCCAGCAGTCGCAGCGCAACTATCTCCTACAATGAGCAGTTCTTC
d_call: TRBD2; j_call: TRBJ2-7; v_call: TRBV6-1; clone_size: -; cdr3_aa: CASSGTSGGKFSYEQYF; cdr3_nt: TGTGCCAGCAGTGGGACTAGCGGGGGGAAATTTTCCTACGAGCAGTACTTC
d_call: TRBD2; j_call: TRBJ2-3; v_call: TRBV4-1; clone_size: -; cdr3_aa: CASSVLLATSTDTQYF; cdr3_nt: TGCGCCAGCAGCGTCCTACTAGCGACCAGCACAGATACGCAGTATTTT
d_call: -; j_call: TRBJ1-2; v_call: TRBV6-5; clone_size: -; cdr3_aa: CASSRTGNGYTF; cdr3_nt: TGTGCCAGCAGTAGAACAGGGAATGGCTACACCTTC
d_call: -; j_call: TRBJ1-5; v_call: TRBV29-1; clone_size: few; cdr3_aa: CSVLKGESGQPQHF; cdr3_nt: TGCAGCGTTTTGAAGGGGGAAAGCGGTCAGCCCCAGCATTTT
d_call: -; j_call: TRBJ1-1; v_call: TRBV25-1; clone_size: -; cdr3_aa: CASSLNTEAFF; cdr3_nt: TGTGCCAGCAGTTTAAACACTGAAGCTTTCTTT
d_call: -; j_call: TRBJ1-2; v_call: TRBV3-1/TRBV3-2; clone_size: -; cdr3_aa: CASNHRGLDRSYGYTF; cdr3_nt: TGTGCCAGCAACCACCGAGGACTAGACAGATCCTATGGCTACACCTTC
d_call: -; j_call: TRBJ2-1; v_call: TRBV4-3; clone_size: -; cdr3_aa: CASSQSTGSSYNEQFF; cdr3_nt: TGCGCCAGCAGCCAAAGCACTGGGAGCTCCTACAATGAGCAGTTCTTC
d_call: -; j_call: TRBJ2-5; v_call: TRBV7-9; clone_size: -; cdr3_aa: CASSSTVFETQYF; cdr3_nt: TGTGCCAGCAGCTCGACAGTGTTCGAGACCCAGTACTTC
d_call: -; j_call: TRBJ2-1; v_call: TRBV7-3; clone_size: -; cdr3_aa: CASSLRAGQAYNEQFF; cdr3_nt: TGTGCCAGCAGCTTACGGGCGGGGCAGGCCTACAATGAGCAGTTCTTC
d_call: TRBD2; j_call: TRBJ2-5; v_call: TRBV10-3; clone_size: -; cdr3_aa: CAISESSGGAWETQYF; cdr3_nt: TGTGCCATCAGTGAGTCAAGCGGGGGGGCCTGGGAGACCCAGTACTTC
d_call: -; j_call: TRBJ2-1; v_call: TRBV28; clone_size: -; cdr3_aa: CASSLTRVFAYNEQFF; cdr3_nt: TGTGCCAGCAGTTTGACTAGGGTATTCGCCTACAATGAGCAGTTCTTC
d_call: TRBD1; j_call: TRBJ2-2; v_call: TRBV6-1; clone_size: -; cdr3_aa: CASSEQGRGTGELFF; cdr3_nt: TGTGCCAGCAGTGAACAGGGCAGGGGGACCGGGGAGCTGTTTTTT
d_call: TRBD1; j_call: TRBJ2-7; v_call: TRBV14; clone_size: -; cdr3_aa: CASSIRTGRDEQYF; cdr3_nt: TGTGCCAGCAGCATCCGGACAGGCAGAGACGAGCAGTACTTC
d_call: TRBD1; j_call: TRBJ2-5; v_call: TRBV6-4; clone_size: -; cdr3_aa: CASSAGTGGEVQETQYF; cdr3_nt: TGTGCCAGCAGTGCCGGGACAGGGGGAGAGGTACAAGAGACCCAGTACTTC
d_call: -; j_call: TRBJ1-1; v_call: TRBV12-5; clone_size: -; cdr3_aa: CASTEQRNTEAFF; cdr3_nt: TGTGCTAGTACGGAGCAGAGGAACACTGAAGCTTTCTTT
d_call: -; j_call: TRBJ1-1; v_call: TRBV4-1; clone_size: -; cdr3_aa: CASSPRAREVGTEAFF; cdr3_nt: TGCGCCAGCAGCCCGCGGGCAAGGGAAGTAGGCACTGAAGCTTTCTTT
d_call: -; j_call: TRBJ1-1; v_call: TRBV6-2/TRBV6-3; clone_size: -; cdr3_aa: CASSYGRGIEAFF; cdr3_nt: TGTGCCAGCAGTTACGGTAGGGGAATTGAAGCTTTCTTT
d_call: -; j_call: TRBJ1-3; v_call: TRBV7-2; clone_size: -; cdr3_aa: CASSLASRNGNTIYF; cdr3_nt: TGTGCCAGCAGCTTAGCTTCCAGGAATGGAAACACCATATATTTT
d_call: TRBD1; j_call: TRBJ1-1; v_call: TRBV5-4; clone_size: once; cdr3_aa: CASSLRGRNTEAFF; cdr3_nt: TGTGCCAGCAGCTTAAGGGGGCGCAACACTGAAGCTTTCTTT
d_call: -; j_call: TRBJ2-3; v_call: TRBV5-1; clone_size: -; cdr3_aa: CASSLFQGDTQYF; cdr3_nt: TGCGCCAGCAGCTTATTCCAGGGAGATACGCAGTATTTT
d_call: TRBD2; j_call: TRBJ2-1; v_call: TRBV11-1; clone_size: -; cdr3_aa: CASSLSGRAPGEQFF; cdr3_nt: TGTGCCAGCAGCCTTAGCGGGAGGGCCCCCGGCGAGCAGTTCTTC